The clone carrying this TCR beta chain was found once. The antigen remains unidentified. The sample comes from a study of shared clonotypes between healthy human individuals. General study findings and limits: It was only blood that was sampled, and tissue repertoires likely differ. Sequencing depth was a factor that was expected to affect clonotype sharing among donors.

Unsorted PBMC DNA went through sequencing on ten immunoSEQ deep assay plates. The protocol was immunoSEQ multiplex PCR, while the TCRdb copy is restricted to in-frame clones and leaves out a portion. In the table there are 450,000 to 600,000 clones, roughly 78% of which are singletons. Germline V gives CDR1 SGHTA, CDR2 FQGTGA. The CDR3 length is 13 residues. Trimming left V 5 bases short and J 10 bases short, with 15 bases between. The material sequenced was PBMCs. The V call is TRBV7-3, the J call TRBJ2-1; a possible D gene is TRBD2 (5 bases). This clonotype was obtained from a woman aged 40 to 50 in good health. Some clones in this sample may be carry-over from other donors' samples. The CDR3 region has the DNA TGTGCCAGCAGCCCGGGGAACCCAACCGAGCAGTTCTTC. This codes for CASSPGNPTEQFF.